Many counts were recorded for the clone carrying this T cell receptor (beta chain). Being off target in a library aimed at alpha chains, this beta chain has a size of little meaning. TCRdb passed the 5' RACE reads through MiXCR, listing each CDR3 protein once. Among 16,000 or so distinct CDR3 sequences listed, 3% to 4.5% were seen once. These data belong to a study of spatial heterogeneity in lung cancer. V shed 0 bases, J shed 7 bases, and the junction held 7 bases outside the gene matches. The length of the CDR3 is 15 residues. Germline values: CDR1 LNHNV, CDR2 YYDKDF (reference sequence). Sample time point: sample taken at primary tumor resection.

Sequencing used normal lung tissue next to the tumor, obtained at surgery. This rearrangement joins TRBV15 to TRBJ1-2; 8 nucleotides match TRBD1. This clonotype was obtained from a male donor with early-stage non-small cell lung cancer. Here the CDR3 DNA reads TGTGCCACCAGCAGAGATTGGACAGGGAGGTCTGGCTACACCTTC. Its translation: CATSRDWTGRSGYTF.